This TCR beta chain is from a study of memory CD8 T cells in hepatitis C reinfection. Study-level information: Pre-reinfection samples were taken 55 to 20 weeks before detection.

TCRdb's table, derived via immunoSEQ multiplex PCR, lists solely in-frame clones and lacks some. Seen here are about 50,000 clones, about 90% observed once, and the top ten hold less than 1.2%. Per germline, CDR1 MDHEN and CDR2 SYDVKM. The CDR3 totals 15 residues. V was trimmed by 6 bases and J by 4 bases, leaving 17 bases between them. Time point noted: pre-reinfection, 55 to 20 weeks before reinfection detection. No in vitro expansion preceded TCR sequencing of the sorted cells. Control naive CD8 T cells came from a couple of donors at all three reinfection time points. The sequenced sample was naive CD8+ T cells sorted from blood. V and J are TRBV28 and TRBJ2-3; D gene unclear. The TCR was taken from a man aged 18 to 30 with hepatitis C virus infection. CDR3 residues: CASSPVVGVSDTQYF. CDR3 DNA sequence: TGTGCCAGCAGCCCTGTGGTAGGAGTTTCAGATACGCAGTATTTT.